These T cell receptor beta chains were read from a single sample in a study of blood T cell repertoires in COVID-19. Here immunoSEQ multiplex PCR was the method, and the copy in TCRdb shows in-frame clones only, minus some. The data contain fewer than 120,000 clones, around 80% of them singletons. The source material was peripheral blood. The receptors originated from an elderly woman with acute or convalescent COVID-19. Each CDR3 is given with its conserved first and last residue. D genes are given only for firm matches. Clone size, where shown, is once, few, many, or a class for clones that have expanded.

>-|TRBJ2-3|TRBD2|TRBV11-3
CASSFSGLAGVDTQYF
TGTGCCAGCAGCTTTTCGGGGCTAGCGGGAGTAGATACGCAGTATTTT
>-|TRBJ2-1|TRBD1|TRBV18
CASSPMGQSSYNEQFF
TGTGCCAGCTCACCAATGGGACAGAGCTCCTACAATGAGCAGTTCTTC
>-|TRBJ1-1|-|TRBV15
CATRWSVNTEAFF
TGTGCCACCAGATGGTCAGTGAACACTGAAGCTTTCTTT
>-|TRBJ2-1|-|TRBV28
CASRSTEPPEQFF
TGTGCCAGCAGGTCAACAGAGCCCCCCGAGCAGTTCTTC
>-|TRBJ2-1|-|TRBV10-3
CAISDATGRVYNEQFF
TGTGCCATCAGTGACGCAACAGGACGGGTGTACAATGAGCAGTTCTTC
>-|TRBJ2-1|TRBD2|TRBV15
CATSRGSSGRALRNEQFF
TGTGCCACCAGCAGAGGATCTAGCGGGAGGGCCCTTAGGAATGAGCAGTTCTTC
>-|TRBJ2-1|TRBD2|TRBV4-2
CASSSRLAAVENEQFF
TGTGCCAGCAGCTCCCGACTAGCCGCCGTGGAAAATGAGCAGTTCTTC
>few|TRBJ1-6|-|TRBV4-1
CASSQADSPLHF
TGCGCCAGCAGCCAAGCGGATTCACCCCTCCACTTT
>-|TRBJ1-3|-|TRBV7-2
CAAGRSSGNTIYF
TGTGCCGCCGGGAGGTCCTCTGGAAACACCATATATTTT
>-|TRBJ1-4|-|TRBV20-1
CSASRGEKLFF
TGCAGTGCTAGCAGGGGTGAAAAACTGTTTTTT